A single sample gave rise to the 8 T cell receptor beta chains below, sequenced in a study of CD8+ T cells in alopecia areata (dated by TCRdb to 2017 to 2018). The label giving this sample's treatment or condition can be read as: oral pan-JAK inhibitor, 5-10 mg twice daily. Receptors were amplified or captured by the immunoSEQ multiplex PCR assay. To provide template for TCR sequencing, every sample had RNA extracted and reverse transcribed into cDNA. TCRdb took over this immuneACCESS table, retaining in-frame rearrangements with V and J assigned. Such tables are incomplete; in checked studies, under half of the missing clones stem from an unresolved V gene, and the remainder is unexplained. Across this sample there are 150,000 to 200,000 clones, with 64% seen only once. The top ten constitute 1.3% of the sample. This sample comprised CD4+ T cells sorted from blood, obtained between weeks 49 and 50, from a patient treated with tofacitinib. These receptors were collected from a human donor with alopecia areata.

The chain uses TRBV6-5 and TRBJ1-5, with D unclear. The germline V gene encodes CDR1 MNHEY and CDR2 SVGAGI. V lost 2 bases and J lost 3, with 8 bases in between. The CDR3 loop spans 14 amino acids. The CDR3 coding sequence is TGTGCCAGCAGTTACAGGGCAGACAATCAGCCCCAGCATTTT. Translating it yields CASSYRADNQPQHF.

The sample holds many counts of this clone. The genes are TRBV15 and TRBJ2-6; tentative D call: TRBD2 (5 bases). V lost 0 bases and J 4 bases, leaving 13 bases between the germline ends. The CDR3 is made up of 17 amino acids. From germline, CDR1 is LNHNV and CDR2 YYDKDF (reference sequence). CDR3 sequence reads: CATSREAGPGGANVLTF. Here the CDR3 DNA reads TGTGCCACCAGCAGAGAAGCCGGGCCGGGAGGGGCCAACGTCCTGACTTTC.

This clone was detected only a few times. DNA of the CDR3: TGTGCCAGCAGTGAAGGCGGAGGGGAGCTGTTTTTT. This codes for CASSEGGGELFF. This chain connects TRBV6-1 to TRBJ2-2; D is unclear. Germline loops: CDR1 MNHNS, CDR2 SASEGT. This CDR3 has 12 residues. V lost 1 base, J lost 8 bases, and 5 bases lay in between.

This chain uses TRBV19 with TRBJ2-2; 10 positions agree with TRBD2. In germline, CDR1 is LNHDA, CDR2 SQIVND (reference sequence). This CDR3 comprises 15 residues. The V segment lost 6 bases and the J segment 5 bases; nucleotides outside the gene matches: 6. The CDR3 coding sequence is TGTGCCAGTAGCGTTGGACTAGCGGATACCGGGGAGCTGTTTTTT. It translates to CASSVGLADTGELFF. Looking up the rest from reference TRBV19 and TRBJ2-2 gives the full variable domain: DGGITQSPKYLFRKEGQNVTLSCEQNLNHDAMYWYRQDPGQGLRLIYYSQIVNDFQKGDIAEGYSVSREKKESFPLTVTSAQKNPTAFYLCASSVGLADTGELFFGEGSRLTVL.

CDR3 DNA sequence: TGTGCCAGCAGCTTAGCGAGCGGGGGGAACACCGGGGAGCTGTTTTTT. It is translated as CASSLASGGNTGELFF. The V and J genes are TRBV7-6 and TRBJ2-2, with 8 bases lining up with TRBD2. Germline V gene sequence: CDR1 SGHVS, CDR2 FNYEAQ. J gave up 1 base and V 0 bases, and 1 base lay outside the gene matches. This CDR3 has 16 amino acids.

The chain joins TRBV4-3 to TRBJ2-6; TRBD1 matches at 10 bases. The junction had 4 bases not matched to a gene; V was cut back by 2 bases and J by 3 bases. The CDR3 consists of 17 residues. Germline V gene lookup returns CDR1 LGHNA and CDR2 YSLEER. Here the CDR3 reads CASSQRQGAVGANVLTF. For the CDR3, the DNA is TGCGCCAGCAGCCAACGACAGGGGGCGGTTGGGGCCAACGTCCTGACTTTC.

This clone has a handful of counts. A junction end diverges from the germline sequence, so it may reflect a read error. The chain carries TRBV4-3 and TRBJ2-2; 10 bases map to TRBD1. The CDR3 runs to 18 residues. The V gene's germline CDR1 is LGHNA and CDR2 YSLEER. CDR3 residues: CASSQDVGTGDTTRELFF. The CDR3 DNA reads TGCGCCAGCAGCCAAGACGTCGGGACAGGGGATACCACCCGGGAGCTGTTTTTT.

This clone appeared a single time. The chain uses TRBV6-5 and TRBJ1-2, with D possibly TRBD1 on 5 matching bases. The CDR3 extends over 14 amino acids. Deletions cut 6 bases from V and 2 bases from J, with 13 bases between. The germline V gene encodes CDR1 MNHEY and CDR2 SVGAGI. The CDR3 sequence is CASSPRQQNYGYTF. The CDR3 DNA reads as TGTGCCAGCAGCCCGAGACAGCAAAACTATGGCTACACCTTC.